This TCR beta chain was sequenced in a study of blood T cell repertoires in COVID-19. The overall study: Samples came from the United States, Italy and Spain, spanning acute and convalescent COVID-19. In each case, the material was cDNA or gDNA derived from T cells, B-cell-depleted T cells, or PBMCs.

Original methodology: How many nucleated cells were present was estimated from reference gene primer amplification. The assay was immunoSEQ multiplex PCR, and TCRdb's table has in-frame clones only and misses some. The V and J calls and the clone size are those of that table, but D and trimming were determined from the DNA. The table lists about 34,000 clones, 70% to 80% of them singletons, with 7.4% in the top ten. The receptor's source is a woman aged 55-69 years with acute or convalescent COVID-19. Sequencing was done on a sample of peripheral blood.

CDR3 amino acids: CASYRQGYSYEQYF. CDR3 bases: TGTGCCAGCTATAGACAGGGCTATTCCTACGAGCAGTACTTC. V usage is TRBV6-5 and J usage is TRBJ2-7, with TRBD1 matching 7 bases. Trimming took 8 bases from V and 1 from J; bases not matched to a gene: 8. Germline V CDR1 and CDR2: MNHEY, SVGAGI. This CDR3 spans 14 amino acids.